These T cell receptor beta chains were read from a single sample in a study of post-analysis software for immune sequencing data. Each CDR3 protein is one row after TCRdb ran MiXCR on the PCR reads. The sample records hundreds of thousands of distinct CDR3 sequences, 55% to 60% being singletons. Sequences were obtained from blood. All receptors come from a girl aged 2 to 9 with multiple sclerosis. The CDR3 runs from the conserved cysteine through the conserved F or W. A D gene is named only where the DNA matches it firmly. Size tells how often a clone was seen (once, few, many) or the class of an expanded clone, and some rows leave it out.

-	TRBD1	TRBV29-1	TRBJ2-3	TGCAGCGTCCTCGCCCGGGACAGGGGCACAGATACGCAGTATTTT	CSVLARDRGTDTQYF
few	TRBD1	TRBV12-3/TRBV12-4	TRBJ2-1	TGTGCCAGCAGTTCTCAGGGGGAAGGGGCCTACAATGAGCAGTTCTTC	CASSSQGEGAYNEQFF
-	TRBD1	TRBV10-3	TRBJ2-1	TGCGCCATCAGTGATAGGACAGGAAACTCCTACAATGAGCAGTTCTTC	CAISDRTGNSYNEQFF
-	-	TRBV30	TRBJ2-3	TGTGCCTGGAGTGTTACTTGGGCGGATACGCAGTATTTT	CAWSVTWADTQYF
-	TRBD2	TRBV13	TRBJ2-2	TGTGCCAGCAGCCTGGGACTAGCGGGAGGAGGGACCGGGGAGCTGTTTTTT	CASSLGLAGGGTGELFF
-	-	TRBV19	TRBJ2-7	TGTGCCAGTAGTATAGATGCAGGGATAGCGCCATCCTACGAGCAGTACTTC	CASSIDAGIAPSYEQYF
few	-	TRBV5-1	TRBJ2-3	TGCGCCAGCAGCTACTCCGGCAGACTCACAGATACGCAGTATTTT	CASSYSGRLTDTQYF
few	-	TRBV12-3/TRBV12-4	TRBJ2-5	TGTGCCAGCAGTTTAAGGGTTTCCCAAGAGACCCAGTACTTC	CASSLRVSQETQYF
few	-	TRBV5-1	TRBJ2-1	TGCGCCAGCAGCTTGGACGTGGGCGGTTCAAGGGACAATGAGCAGTTCTTC	CASSLDVGGSRDNEQFF
once	-	TRBV7-2	TRBJ2-7	TGTGCCAGCAGCTTAGGTGGGGGGACAAGACCTCTCTACGAGCAGTACTTC	CASSLGGGTRPLYEQYF
-	-	TRBV29-1	TRBJ2-3	TGCAGCGTTGAAGATCTTCGAGGGAGCACTACCCCCTCGCAGTATTTT	CSVEDLRGSTTPSQYF
-	-	TRBV6-1	TRBJ1-2	TGTGCCAGCAGTGAAGTGAGGGGCAGGGTAGGAGGCTACACCTTC	CASSEVRGRVGGYTF
few	TRBD2	TRBV7-2	TRBJ2-5	TGTGCCAGCAGCCCCTCCGCTACTAGCGGGAGTGGTAAGACCCAGTACTTC	CASSPSATSGSGKTQYF
-	-	TRBV9	TRBJ1-1	TGTGCCAGCAGCGTCGTCGGGACTATGAACACTGAAGCTTTCTTT	CASSVVGTMNTEAFF
-	-	TRBV6-6	TRBJ1-1	TGTGCCAGCAGTTACTTACAGGGCACTGAAGCTTTCTTT	CASSYLQGTEAFF
-	-	TRBV5-1	TRBJ2-3	TGCGCCAGCAGTTGGGAATCTCCAGATACGCAGTATTTT	CASSWESPDTQYF
-	TRBD2	TRBV27	TRBJ2-1	TGTGCCAGCAGTTTAAGACCCGTAGGACTAGCCCTACACTACAATGAGCAGTTCTTC	CASSLRPVGLALHYNEQFF
-	TRBD2	TRBV5-1	TRBJ2-1	TGCGCCAGCAGCGAAATAGCGGGAGCGGGGTTACGCAATGAGCAGTTCTTC	CASSEIAGAGLRNEQFF
-	-	TRBV3-1	TRBJ2-4	TGTGCCAGCAGCCATTCGAGTCTAGCCAAAAACATTCAGTACTTC	CASSHSSLAKNIQYF
-	-	TRBV29-1	TRBJ2-1	TGCAGCGTTGAAAATCTCCCCACTTACAATGAGCAGTTCTTC	CSVENLPTYNEQFF
-	TRBD2	TRBV7-8	TRBJ2-3	TGTGCCAGCAGCTTACACCAGCGGGGGCAATGGGATACGCAGTATTTT	CASSLHQRGQWDTQYF
-	TRBD1	TRBV6-1	TRBJ1-5	TGTGCCAGCAGTGGACAGGGGAAGGGCAATCAGCCCCAGCATTTT	CASSGQGKGNQPQHF
once	-	TRBV12-3/TRBV12-4	TRBJ1-2	TGTGCCAGCAGTGTGGGCGGTGGCTACACCTTC	CASSVGGGYTF
-	TRBD1	TRBV7-2	TRBJ1-5	TGTGCCAGCAGCTTAGGCAGGGGGCTGGGTCAGCCCCAGCATTTT	CASSLGRGLGQPQHF
few	-	TRBV29-1	TRBJ1-5	TGCAGCGTTGGTCTTGGGGGTGGCAATCAGCCCCAGCATTTT	CSVGLGGGNQPQHF
once	-	TRBV12-3/TRBV12-4	TRBJ2-3	TGTGCCAGCAGTTTAGCCGCTTCGGGCAGCCTTAGCACAGATACGGAGTATTTT	CASSLAASGSLSTDTEYF
-	-	TRBV5-1	TRBJ1-1	TGCGCCAGCAGGGGAGAGACTGAAGCTTTCTTT	CASRGETEAFF
-	-	TRBV4-1	TRBJ2-1	TGCGCCAGCAGCCAAGGTACCTCATACAGTGAGCAGTTCTTC	CASSQGTSYSEQFF
-	-	TRBV12-5	TRBJ2-7	TGTGCTAGTGGTTACGGGAGAAACGAGCAGTACTTC	CASGYGRNEQYF
-	-	TRBV7-3	TRBJ2-5	TGTGCCAGCAGCTTAACCAGGGTGGAGACCCAGTACTTC	CASSLTRVETQYF
-	-	TRBV7-8	TRBJ2-3	TGTGCCAGCAGGAGGGACCAGAGGGAGGATACGCAGTATTTT	CASRRDQREDTQYF
-	TRBD2	TRBV12-3/TRBV12-4	TRBJ2-1	TGTGCCAGCAGTTTATTATCCCGGGAGGCTGAGCAGTTCTTC	CASSLLSREAEQFF
few	-	TRBV6-6	TRBJ1-3	TGTGCCAGCAGTCTCTCAGGAAACACCATATATTTT	CASSLSGNTIYF
-	-	TRBV7-2	TRBJ2-5	TGTGCCAGCAGCTTAGATGGGCCGTTGACCCAGTACTTC	CASSLDGPLTQYF
-	TRBD1	TRBV12-3/TRBV12-4	TRBJ2-7	TGTGCCAGCAGTCCCAGACAGGGTAGGTTCTACGAGCAGTACTTC	CASSPRQGRFYEQYF
once	-	TRBV12-3/TRBV12-4	TRBJ2-3	TGTGCCAGCAGTTGGCGGAGGACAGCCAATAGCACAGATACGCAGTATTTT	CASSWRRTANSTDTQYF
-	TRBD2	TRBV5-5	TRBJ2-7	TGTGCCAGCAGTCGGACTAGTTTGCAGTACTTC	CASSRTSLQYF
-	-	TRBV20-1	TRBJ1-2	TGCAGTGCCTTCTCAGGGATCTGCGCTGGCTACACCTTC	CSAFSGICAGYTF
few	-	TRBV12-3/TRBV12-4	TRBJ2-3	TGTGCCAGCAGTTTTCTAGTTAGCACAGATACGCAGTATTTT	CASSFLVSTDTQYF
once	TRBD2	TRBV20-1	TRBJ2-1	TGCAGTGCTAGAGATCATGCAGGGACTAGCGGGAGGGCTGTCTACAATGAGCAGTTCTTC	CSARDHAGTSGRAVYNEQFF
-	-	TRBV5-1	TRBJ2-3	TGCGCCAGCAGCTTCCTGGGTGCTAGCACAGATACGCAGTATTTT	CASSFLGASTDTQYF
few	TRBD1	TRBV29-1	TRBJ2-5	TGCAGCGTTGAAGAAGGCGGCAGGGGGCAAGAGACCCAGTACTTC	CSVEEGGRGQETQYF
-	-	TRBV5-6	TRBJ1-1	TGTGCCAGCAGCCACCCACAGGGAGGCGGCACTGAAGCTTTCTTT	CASSHPQGGGTEAFF
-	-	TRBV20-1	TRBJ2-1	TGCAGTGCTAGAGTCCCTTCGGGGCAGGGAAAGGCCTACAATGAGCAGTTCTTC	CSARVPSGQGKAYNEQFF
-	TRBD1	TRBV5-4	TRBJ2-7	TGTGCCAGCAGCCCGTCGACAGGGGGCAATGAGCAGTACTTC	CASSPSTGGNEQYF
-	-	TRBV5-5	TRBJ1-5	TGTGCCAGCAGCTTCGGGGTAGTGAGCAATCAGCCCCAGCATTTT	CASSFGVVSNQPQHF
-	TRBD1	TRBV4-3	TRBJ2-1	TGCGCCAGCAGCCGGGACAGGGGGCCAACGGGGGCGGCTGAGCAGTTCTTC	CASSRDRGPTGAAEQFF
-	-	TRBV5-1	TRBJ2-1	TGCGCCAGCAGCTTGTTTCCTAGCCCCTCATACAATGAGCAGTTCTTC	CASSLFPSPSYNEQFF
-	-	TRBV29-1	TRBJ2-1	TGCAGCGTTATGGTCCCAAACTCTTTGCAGTTCTTC	CSVMVPNSLQFF
few	-	TRBV6-2/TRBV6-3	TRBJ2-1	TGTGCCACCCTAGGGGCAGGAAGCAATGAGCAGTTCTTC	CATLGAGSNEQFF
-	TRBD2	TRBV5-1	TRBJ2-1	TGCGCCAGCAGCTTGGGCATGACTAGCCCAAATGAGCAGTTCTTC	CASSLGMTSPNEQFF
few	-	TRBV7-8	TRBJ2-7	TGTGCCAGCAGCTTAGCCGGACGAGTTGGCAGCACCTACGAGCAGTACTTC	CASSLAGRVGSTYEQYF
-	-	TRBV20-1	TRBJ2-1	TGCAGTGCTAGTCAGGGTGAAAGTGAGCAGTTCTTC	CSASQGESEQFF